This entry lists 29 T cell receptor beta chains sequenced from one sample in a study of T-cell reconstitution after alpha-beta-depleted transplantation in children. Library preparation (for TCRbeta) was performed with unique molecular identifiers. One entry per CDR3 protein results from TCRdb running MiXCR on the PCR reads. The repertoire has a few hundred thousand distinct CDR3 sequences, around 13% of them found once; the top ten carry about 5.6%. This material consisted of PBMCs from the stem cell graft donor, taken from the stem cell graft. All receptors derive from a human donor who donated a stem cell graft to a child with combined immunodeficiency.

This clonotype was recorded a few times. The genes are TRBV11-1 and TRBJ2-1; no definite D call. This CDR3 comprises 16 residues. The V end was cut by 2 bases, the J end by 3 bases, with 14 bases between. Germline CDR1 and CDR2: SGHAT and FQDESV (reference sequence). The CDR3 spells CASSLLSAKGYNEQFF. Here the CDR3 DNA reads TGTGCCAGCAGCTTATTGAGCGCCAAAGGCTACAATGAGCAGTTCTTC.

This clonotype was picked up a small number of times. The chain uses TRBV7-6 and TRBJ2-1; tentatively, D is TRBD2 (6 bases). Germline loops: CDR1 SGHVS, CDR2 FNYEAQ. The CDR3 has 15 residues. The ends were cut back, 5 bases at V and 4 bases at J, with 15 bases in the middle. The CDR3 loop reads CASSPGLADYNEQFF. CDR3 DNA: TGTGCCAGCAGCCCCGGTTTAGCGGATTACAATGAGCAGTTCTTC.

This sequence joins TRBV4-3 and TRBJ1-4; no definite D call. Trimming stripped 4 bases from V and 0 bases from J, with 12 bases between. The CDR3 runs 16 residues. Germline assignment: CDR1 LGHNA and CDR2 YSLEER. In nucleotides, the CDR3 is TGCGCCAGCAGCCCCCGGGCCGTTGCAACTAATGAAAAACTGTTTTTT. As protein: CASSPRAVATNEKLFF.

This clonotype was detected only a few times. The rearrangement links TRBV20-1 to TRBJ2-1; 9 positions agree with TRBD2. Unmatched junction bases numbered 8, after V lost 1 base and J lost 4 bases. The CDR3 extends over 16 amino acids. Germline CDR1 DFQATT, CDR2 SNEGSKA (reference sequence). The CDR3 region is CSARVAGEGLYNEQFF. CDR3 sequence (DNA): TGCAGTGCTAGAGTAGCGGGAGAAGGTTTGTACAATGAGCAGTTCTTC.

This clonotype was recorded at least ten times. This chain links TRBV28 with TRBJ2-3; a weak D match, TRBD2 (6 bases). This CDR3 is built from 13 residues. V gave up 6 bases and J gave up 4 bases, with 11 bases separating them. Germline CDR1 is MDHEN and CDR2 is SYDVKM. The CDR3, as DNA: TGTGCCAGCAGGAGGAGGGGCCCAGATACGCAGTATTTT. Its protein is CASRRRGPDTQYF.

The CDR3 sequence: CASSHLVATDTQYF. Written as DNA, the CDR3 is TGTGCCAGCAGCCACCTGGTAGCCACAGATACGCAGTATTTT. J is TRBJ2-3 and V is TRBV3-1, with unresolved D. V was clipped by 3 bases and J by 2 bases, with 9 bases between them. This CDR3 is 14 amino acids long. Germline CDR1 and CDR2: LGHDT and YNNKEL (reference sequence).

The rearrangement joins TRBV6-1 to TRBJ1-1; D unresolved. Germline values: CDR1 MNHNS, CDR2 SASEGT. The CDR3 totals 13 residues. Trimming removed 6 bases at V and 1 base at J, with 9 bases between. The CDR3 sequence is CASRVGENTEAFF. In DNA, the CDR3 is TGTGCCAGCAGGGTCGGAGAGAACACTGAAGCTTTCTTT.

This clonotype was counted many times. V gene TRBV6-1 combines with J gene TRBJ2-1; D gene unclear. V shed 3 bases and J shed 12 bases, with 15 bases lying between them. The CDR3 covers 13 residues. Germline lookup yields CDR1 MNHNS and CDR2 SASEGT. The chain's CDR3 is CASSDGSTGVQFF. In nucleotides, the CDR3 is TGTGCCAGCAGTGATGGTTCCACTGGGGTGCAGTTCTTC.

The table lists this clonotype with many counts. The rearrangement links TRBV6-1 to TRBJ2-7, with 9 bases aligning to TRBD1. V gave up 5 bases and J gave up 5 bases; unmatched junction bases: 10. The CDR3 sequence is 15 residues long. Germline CDR1 and CDR2: MNHNS and SASEGT. The CDR3 region has the DNA TGTGCCAGCAGTAATATCGGGACAGGGATCAACGAGCAGTACTTC. It yields the protein CASSNIGTGINEQYF.

V gene TRBV18 combines with J gene TRBJ2-7; D is possibly TRBD1 (6 bases). There are 15 residues in the CDR3. Trimming removed 3 bases at V and 4 bases at J, with 16 bases between. CDR1 and CDR2 (germline): KGHSH, LQKENI. Written as DNA, the CDR3 is TGTGCCAGCTCACCGGAAGCAGGGGAATGGTACGAGCAGTACTTC. Its protein product is CASSPEAGEWYEQYF.

This clonotype came up many times. The V call is TRBV6-5, the J call TRBJ2-1; TRBD1 matches 8 bases. The germline V gene has CDR1 MNHEY and CDR2 SVGAGI. The CDR3 is made up of 16 amino acids. The V segment lost 6 bases and the J segment 4 bases; nucleotides outside the gene matches: 11. The CDR3 nucleotides are TGTGCCAGCAGCCTCCTGGGACAGGCCTCATACAATGAGCAGTTCTTC. This gives the protein CASSLLGQASYNEQFF.

CDR3: CASCPYFAGGPSSTDTQYF. The CDR3 DNA reads TGTGCCAGCTGTCCTTACTTTGCGGGGGGCCCAAGCAGCACAGATACGCAGTATTTT. The rearrangement joins TRBV3-1 to TRBJ2-3; 8 positions match TRBD2. Trimming at V came to 8 bases and at J to 0 bases, leaving 19 bases not matched to a gene. CDR1 LGHDT and CDR2 YNNKEL come from the germline V gene (reference sequence). The CDR3 is 19 amino acids.

This clonotype was detected only a few times. The J gene is TRBJ2-1, the V gene TRBV29-1, with a possible D match to TRBD1 (6 bases). This CDR3 has 14 amino acids. Trimming took 7 bases from V and 6 from J, leaving 19 bases between them. Germline assignment: CDR1 SQVTM and CDR2 ANQGSEA. In nucleotides, the CDR3 is TGCAGCGCCCCGAGGGGACAAAGGAGCAATGAGCAGTTCTTC. It specifies CSAPRGQRSNEQFF.

Only a few counts were recorded for this clonotype. The V call is TRBV6-2 or TRBV6-3, the J call TRBJ2-4, with TRBD1 identical over 7 bases. Germline CDR1 MNHEY, CDR2 SVGEGT. V gave up 8 bases and J gave up 0 bases; unmatched junction bases: 7. The CDR3 extends over 15 amino acids. CDR3 sequence: CASGTETLAKNIQYF. The DNA for the CDR3 is TGTGCCAGCGGGACAGAGACCTTAGCCAAAAACATTCAGTACTTC.

V is TRBV19 and J is TRBJ2-1; the D is unclear. Trimming took off 0 bases at V and 2 bases at J, with 8 bases between the two ends. The CDR3 runs 15 residues. The V gene's germline CDR1 is LNHDA and CDR2 SQIVND (reference sequence). The CDR3 sequence is CASSIDPAAYNEQFF. DNA of the CDR3: TGTGCCAGTAGTATAGATCCGGCAGCCTACAATGAGCAGTTCTTC.

This clonotype appeared once. This chain uses TRBV7-9 with TRBJ2-7; 8 bases agree with TRBD2. CDR3 size: 13 residues. Trimming took 7 bases from V and 3 from J; bases not matched to a gene: 5. Per the germline V gene, CDR1 is SEHNR and CDR2 is FQNEAQ (reference sequence). In DNA form, the CDR3 reads TGTGCCAGCAACCCGGGGGGGATCTACGAGCAGTACTTC. The encoded protein is CASNPGGIYEQYF.

In its sample, this clonotype was seen a few times. The genes are TRBV5-1 and TRBJ2-2; 7 bases line up with TRBD1. Germline V gene lookup returns CDR1 SGHRS and CDR2 YFSETQ. Trimming at V came to 0 bases and at J to 3 bases, leaving 17 bases not matched to a gene. The CDR3 has 20 residues. This chain's CDR3 is CASSLEGATYSWVDTGELFF. The DNA for the CDR3 is TGCGCCAGCAGCTTGGAGGGGGCGACCTATAGTTGGGTGGACACCGGGGAGCTGTTTTTT.

This clonotype has a count of ten or more. DNA of the CDR3: TGTGCCAGCAGTGAGGGAGGGGTTCAGCCCCAGCATTTT. Its protein is CASSEGGVQPQHF. V usage is TRBV25-1 and J usage is TRBJ1-5; tentatively, D is TRBD1 (5 bases). Germline V gene data show CDR1 as MGHDK and CDR2 as SYGVNS. The CDR3 contains 13 residues. The V gene lost 3 bases and the J gene lost 6 bases, with 9 bases spanning the gap.

There are a few counts of this clonotype. The chain couples TRBV12-3 or TRBV12-4 to TRBJ1-2; tentative D call: TRBD1 (6 bases). The V end lost 5 bases, the J end lost 8 bases, and 15 bases lay between the germline ends. The CDR3 totals 13 residues. CDR3 bases: TGTGCCAGCAGTACCGGGGGGGGCCAAGGCTACACCTTC. The encoded protein is CASSTGGGQGYTF.

This clonotype was observed at least ten times. V gene TRBV9 combines with J gene TRBJ2-1; D not resolved. This CDR3 spans 15 amino acids. V was trimmed by 0 bases and J by 0 bases, leaving 7 bases between them. Germline values: CDR1 SGDLS, CDR2 YYNGEE. CDR3 residues: CASSVGASSYNEQFF. The DNA for the CDR3 is TGTGCCAGCAGCGTAGGCGCGAGCTCCTACAATGAGCAGTTCTTC.

This chain joins TRBV12-3 or TRBV12-4 and TRBJ2-1, with D hard to call. Trimming left V 8 bases short and J 0 bases short, with 5 bases between. CDR3 length equals 12 residues. For the CDR3, the DNA is TGTGCCAGCGGTATCTCCTACAATGAGCAGTTCTTC. Translation gives CASGISYNEQFF.

The chain uses TRBV13 and TRBJ2-5; maybe TRBD1 (5 bases). V lost 2 bases, J lost 0 bases, and 10 bases lay in between. CDR3 length equals 15 residues. Germline values: CDR1 PRHDT, CDR2 FYEKMQ (reference sequence). Here the CDR3 reads CASSLRLTDQETQYF. CDR3 bases: TGTGCCAGCAGCTTACGATTGACAGACCAAGAGACCCAGTACTTC.

This clonotype was observed a few times. The chain couples TRBV11-1 to TRBJ2-3, with TRBD1 matching 7 bases. The CDR3 is 15 amino acids. The V gene end was trimmed by 4 bases and the J gene end by 10 bases; junction bases not matched to a gene: 14. Germline loops: CDR1 SGHAT, CDR2 FQDESV (reference sequence). The CDR3 spells CASSSYRGPVGAQYF. The CDR3 DNA sequence: TGTGCCAGCAGCTCATACAGGGGTCCTGTGGGGGCGCAGTATTTT.

The rearrangement links TRBV5-1 to TRBJ2-2; D is unresolved. Germline V gene data show CDR1 as SGHRS and CDR2 as YFSETQ. The CDR3 length is 13 residues. V lost 4 bases and J lost 3, with 7 bases in between. CDR3 DNA: TGCGCCAGCAGCCCCGAATACACCGGGGAGCTGTTTTTT. Its translation is CASSPEYTGELFF.

The CDR3 coding sequence is TGTGCCAGCAGCTCGCCCCGGGACACCTACTTTAGCTCCTATAATTCACCCCTCCACTTT. Translation: CASSSPRDTYFSSYNSPLHF. This chain links TRBV11-1 with TRBJ1-6, with a possible D match to TRBD1 (6 bases). In germline, CDR1 is SGHAT, CDR2 FQDESV (reference sequence). The CDR3 has 20 residues. V was shortened by 4 bases and J by 0 bases, with 22 bases between the two germline ends.

The chain is built from TRBV7-6 and TRBJ2-1, with 9 bases that match TRBD1. Germline CDR1 is SGHVS and CDR2 is FNYEAQ. J was trimmed by 5 bases and V by 5 bases; bases with no gene match: 10. The CDR3 sequence is 16 residues long. CDR3 loop: CASSTYRGRVNNEQFF. The CDR3 DNA sequence: TGTGCCAGCAGCACCTACAGGGGGCGAGTTAACAATGAGCAGTTCTTC.

This clonotype was observed a handful of times. The rearrangement links TRBV5-5 to TRBJ2-3; D is undetermined. The V and J ends lost 5 bases and 6 bases respectively, with 19 bases between them. Germline CDR1 is SGHKS and CDR2 is YYEKEE (reference sequence). This CDR3 region has 15 residues. The CDR3 here is CASSFTTLAQDTQYF. CDR3 bases: TGTGCCAGCAGTTTCACGACACTGGCCCAGGATACGCAGTATTTT.

This clonotype was counted ten times or more. V and J are TRBV4-3 and TRBJ2-7, with 9 bases matching TRBD1. Germline lookup yields CDR1 LGHNA and CDR2 YSLEER. J lost 5 bases, V lost 1 base, and 9 bases had no gene match. This CDR3 is built from 16 residues. Here the CDR3 DNA reads TGCGCCAGCAGCCAAGTTGTAGGGACAGGGATGGACGAGCAGTACTTC. Its protein is CASSQVVGTGMDEQYF.

The table lists this clonotype with a few counts. The chain employs TRBV6-5 and TRBJ2-7; D could derive from TRBD1 or TRBD2 (5 bases each). The CDR3 runs to 15 residues. Germline V CDR1 and CDR2: MNHEY, SVGAGI. V lost 10 bases to trimming and J lost 2 bases, with 21 bases between them. This chain's CDR3 is CATHRAGTAAYEQYF. CDR3 coding DNA: TGTGCCACACATCGAGCCGGGACGGCTGCCTACGAGCAGTACTTC.